These T cell receptor beta chains were read from a single sample in a study of graft-versus-host responses after intestinal transplantation. Generated by immunoSEQ multiplex PCR, the TCRdb table keeps only in-frame clones and is missing some. Here the sample spans approximately 12,000 clones, about 80% being singletons. The sample here was ileum tissue, taken about 150 days after intestinal transplantation. Receptors originate from a human patient who received an intestinal transplant, so some T cells may come from the graft donor. Each CDR3 is given with its conserved first and last residue. D genes are given only for firm matches. Size is omitted from some rows. Given values are once, few, many or a class for expanded clones.

J | V | size | D | CDR3 | DNA
TRBJ2-1 | TRBV5-1 | NA | NA | CASNGDWGDNEQFF | TGCGCCAGCAACGGGGACTGGGGAGACAATGAGCAGTTCTTC
TRBJ2-2 | TRBV4-3 | few | NA | CASSPGDTNTGELFF | TGCGCCAGCAGCCCGGGGGATACGAACACCGGGGAGCTGTTTTTT
TRBJ2-5 | TRBV7-2 | NA | NA | CASSLGATWGEETQYF | TGTGCCAGCAGCTTAGGGGCCACATGGGGGGAAGAGACCCAGTACTTC
TRBJ1-1 | TRBV19 | NA | NA | CASSMGRMNTEAFF | TGTGCCAGTAGTATGGGGCGGATGAACACTGAAGCTTTCTTT
TRBJ1-2 | TRBV28 | few | NA | CASKGPVYGYTF | TGTGCCAGCAAGGGGCCGGTATATGGCTACACCTTC
TRBJ2-7 | TRBV4-1 | NA | NA | CASSQGVGRAYEQYF | TGCGCCAGCAGCCAAGGTGTCGGGAGAGCTTACGAGCAGTACTTC
TRBJ1-1 | TRBV9 | NA | NA | CASSPRVNTEAFF | TGTGCCAGCAGTCCCAGGGTAAACACTGAAGCTTTCTTT
TRBJ2-7 | TRBV5-1 | NA | TRBD2 | CASSLGTSDHEQYF | TGCGCCAGCAGCTTGGGGACTAGCGACCACGAGCAGTACTTC
TRBJ1-2 | TRBV5-5 | NA | NA | CASSNRQNYGYTF | TGTGCCAGCAGCAACCGACAGAACTATGGCTACACCTTC
TRBJ2-1 | TRBV5-8 | NA | TRBD2 | CASSAPGGPTNEQFF | TGTGCCAGCAGCGCACCGGGGGGGCCGACCAATGAGCAGTTCTTC
TRBJ2-2 | TRBV11-3 | NA | NA | CASSPSGELFF | TGTGCCAGCAGCCCCTCCGGGGAGCTGTTTTTT
TRBJ1-2 | TRBV6-5 | NA | NA | CASGQRGGPDGYTF | TGTGCCAGCGGTCAACGGGGGGGGCCAGATGGCTACACCTTC
TRBJ1-6 | TRBV6-4 | NA | TRBD1 | CASSEGAGGSPLHF | TGTGCCAGCAGTGAAGGGGCAGGGGGTTCACCCCTCCACTTT
TRBJ1-2 | TRBV19 | NA | NA | CASKRAYGYTF | TGTGCCAGTAAGCGCGCCTATGGCTACACCTTC